These T cell receptor beta chains were read from a single sample in a study of vaccination and CD4 T cells after COVID-19. From the PCR reads, TCRdb called clonotypes with MiXCR, one entry per CDR3 protein. The table lists about 3,100 distinct CDR3 sequences, more than 60% of them singletons, with under 30% in the top ten. The antigens for these receptors are not known. Sequencing was done on a sample of CD4+ T cells from blood, cultured in vitro. The receptor set was obtained from a human donor who had recovered from COVID-19. The CDR3 runs from the conserved cysteine through the conserved F or W. The D gene is left open where the match is weak. The size of a clone is reported for some rows only, either as once, few or many, or as a class for expanded clones.

J gene | clone size | V gene | D gene | CDR3 DNA | CDR3 protein
TRBJ2-2 | . | TRBV20-1 | . | TGCAGTGCTAGGGACGGCGCGAACACCGGGGAGCTGTTTTTT | CSARDGANTGELFF
TRBJ1-1 | . | TRBV6-4 | . | TGTGCCAGCAGTGACGGTCGCACTGAAGCTTTCTTT | CASSDGRTEAFF
TRBJ2-3 | . | TRBV7-2 | . | TGTGCCAGCAGCTTAGTGGCTGGATCTAGCACAGATACGCAGTATTTT | CASSLVAGSSTDTQYF
TRBJ1-1 | . | TRBV6-5 | . | TGTGCCAGCAGTTACTCGCAAGCCGGGGGCTCTGAAGCTTTCTTT | CASSYSQAGGSEAFF
TRBJ2-7 | . | TRBV20-1 | TRBD1 | TGCAGTGCGAGGCGACAGGGGCTGAGCTCCTACGAGCAGTACTTC | CSARRQGLSSYEQYF
TRBJ1-5 | . | TRBV30 | . | TGTGCCTTTACTCCTACCGTCGATCAGCCCCAGCATTTT | CAFTPTVDQPQHF
TRBJ1-2 | . | TRBV5-1 | TRBD1 | TGCGCCAGCAGCTTAACAGGGGATAACTATGGCTACACCTTC | CASSLTGDNYGYTF
TRBJ1-1 | few | TRBV6-2/TRBV6-3 | TRBD1 | TGTGCCAGCAGACGCGCCAGGGGGAGAGAAGCTTTCTTT | CASRRARGREAFF
TRBJ1-2 | few | TRBV27 | . | TGTGCCAGCAGTTTTTTTGTGGGCTATGGCTACACCTTC | CASSFFVGYGYTF
TRBJ1-2 | . | TRBV6-1 | . | TGTGCCAGCAGTGAAGCGCTTCGGGGGGACGGCTACACCTTC | CASSEALRGDGYTF
TRBJ2-6 | . | TRBV25-1 | . | TGTGCCAGCAGTGAATTGGCAGGGGCTGGGGCCAACGTCCTGACTTTC | CASSELAGAGANVLTF
TRBJ2-7 | . | TRBV20-1 | . | TGCAGCTTAGGGGAGGAAGCGCAGTACTTC | CSLGEEAQYF
TRBJ2-5 | . | TRBV6-2/TRBV6-3 | TRBD2 | TGTGCCAGCAGTTACTCAAGCGGGGGCCAAGAGACCCAGTACTTC | CASSYSSGGQETQYF
TRBJ1-5 | . | TRBV6-2/TRBV6-3 | . | TGTGCCAGCAGTTACCGGGGGTATAGCAATCAGCCCCAGCATTTT | CASSYRGYSNQPQHF
TRBJ1-5 | . | TRBV6-1 | TRBD1 | TGTGCCAGCAGGGAACAGGGGAGCAATCAGCCCCAGCATTTT | CASREQGSNQPQHF
TRBJ1-4 | . | TRBV15 | . | TGTGCCACCAGCACTGGACGGAAAGAAAAACTGTTTTTT | CATSTGRKEKLFF
TRBJ1-1 | . | TRBV4-1 | . | TGCGCCAGCCAGACCCTAATGAACACTGAAGCTTTCTTT | CASQTLMNTEAFF
TRBJ1-1 | medium-sized | TRBV25-1 | . | TGTGCCAGCAGTGCGAACACTGAAGCTTTCTTT | CASSANTEAFF
TRBJ2-3 | large | TRBV20-1 | TRBD2 | TGCAGTGCTAGAGATTACCTAGCGGGGTCCCTAGATACGCAGTATTTT | CSARDYLAGSLDTQYF
TRBJ2-5 | . | TRBV24-1 | TRBD2 | TGTGCCACCTCCGGGGGGAAGGGAGTACTAGGAGAGACCCAGTACTTC | CATSGGKGVLGETQYF
TRBJ1-2 | . | TRBV6-1 | . | TGTGCCAGCAGCTCAGGTGTGGTACATGGCTACACCTTC | CASSSGVVHGYTF
TRBJ2-1 | . | TRBV7-3 | . | TGTGCCAGCAGCTTATCGGGCGGGAATGAGCAGTTCTTC | CASSLSGGNEQFF
TRBJ1-2 | . | TRBV4-2 | TRBD1 | TGTGCCAGCAGCCAAGAGGGCCAGGGGGATTGGGATGGCTACACCTTC | CASSQEGQGDWDGYTF
TRBJ1-1 | . | TRBV20-1 | . | TGCAGTGCTAGAGATCAGGGCAGAGGGGGCACTGAAGCTTTCTTT | CSARDQGRGGTEAFF
TRBJ2-5 | few | TRBV5-8 | TRBD2 | TGTGCCAGCAGCTTGTCAATGGGACTAGCGGGGGGGCAGCAAGAGACCCAGTACTTC | CASSLSMGLAGGQQETQYF
TRBJ2-1 | . | TRBV5-4 | . | TGTGCCAGCAGCCCCGCCGGGCAGGGGACTTACAATGAGCAGTTCTTC | CASSPAGQGTYNEQFF
TRBJ1-2 | . | TRBV5-6 | . | TGTGCCAGCAGCTTGGGGTCGGCGGGGGGCGCACGTGGCTACACCTTC | CASSLGSAGGARGYTF
TRBJ1-2 | once | TRBV6-1 | . | TGTGCCAGCAGTAACCGGGCAGGGAACTATGGCTACACCTTC | CASSNRAGNYGYTF
TRBJ1-5 | . | TRBV20-1 | TRBD1 | TGCAGTGCTAGAGGGGACAGGGGCTCAGGTCAGCCCCAGCATTTT | CSARGDRGSGQPQHF
TRBJ1-5 | . | TRBV7-2 | . | TGTGCCAGCAGCTTATATCTGGGTCTAGGGCAGCCCCAGCATTTT | CASSLYLGLGQPQHF
TRBJ1-2 | . | TRBV6-2/TRBV6-3 | . | TGTGCCAGCAGTTCCGCCGCAGTGACAGGCCGGCCCTATGGCTACACCTTC | CASSSAAVTGRPYGYTF
TRBJ1-5 | . | TRBV11-2 | . | TGTGCCAGCAGCTTAACTCAGAAGCCCCAGCATTTT | CASSLTQKPQHF
TRBJ1-5 | . | TRBV7-2 | . | TGTGCCAGCAGCTTAGAGAAAGCCGGCGGTCAGCCCCAGCATTTT | CASSLEKAGGQPQHF
TRBJ2-7 | once | TRBV6-5 | . | TGTGCCAGCAGTTTGACTACCCTGGGGCACGAGCAGTACTTC | CASSLTTLGHEQYF
TRBJ1-2 | . | TRBV7-2 | TRBD1 | TGTGCCAGCAGCTTAACTGCGTTCACAGGGGGCTTGGGCTACACCTTC | CASSLTAFTGGLGYTF